This TCR beta chain was recorded in a study of regulatory T cells in long-lasting Graves disease (dated by TCRdb to the early 2020s). Study-wide context: Persistent Graves' disease meant more than 5 years of antithyroid drug treatment with TSH receptor autoantibodies that stayed positive. In the clinical cohort, patients with persistent Graves' disease had used antithyroid drugs for an average of roughly 10 years. The study took place in China and was registered as a clinical trial. Patients with persistent Graves' disease were compared with patients with newly diagnosed Graves' disease using TCR sequencing and RNA sequencing of peripheral blood. A total of about 33 samples underwent TCR sequencing, from about 13 patients with persistent Graves' disease and roughly 20 patients with newly diagnosed Graves' disease.

Receptor amplification or capture employed multiplex PCR. Sequenced on an Illumina HiSeq 4000. iRepertoire HTBI primers and Arm-PCR amplification of CDR3 regions were used to construct TCR beta libraries. Before sequencing, the PCR products went through gel purification. The study's processing was this. Gene usage analysis of CDR3 amino acid clonotypes used the 55 to 65 TRBV and some 15 TRBJ segments found across samples. COPE and FqMerger were used to merge the filtered high-quality paired reads into contigs. BLAST was used to align contigs to the IMGT TRBV, TRBD and TRBJ reference genes, and CDR3 was defined following IMGT. Clonotypes above 0.1% frequency were classified as highly expanded clones. Shannon entropy was used to measure repertoire diversity, and the Gini coefficient was used to measure V-J evenness. A clonotype found in more than one individual was treated as public. TCRdb passed the public sequencing reads through fastp at Q25 and MiXCR, retaining productive beta sequences. Records with the same CDR3 protein are collapsed into one entry carrying the most frequent genes and DNA. The V and J calls were not made by the authors but by TCRdb's processing. The sample records around 460,000 distinct CDR3 sequences, around a fifth of which are singletons. Roughly 14% of the sample is in the top ten clones.

Findings and caveats that apply to the study as a whole: As a limitation, the authors acknowledged that the small sample size may reduce accuracy. Because the primary lesion, thyroid tissue, could not be accessed, the study looked at peripheral blood alone. Sequencing and analysis were restricted to the TCR beta chain. Compared with newly diagnosed patients, patients with persistent Graves' disease had lower TCR Shannon entropy and fewer highly expanded clones, which suggests clonal expansion. A larger number of public clonotypes was shared among persistent patients (fewer than 3,000) than among newly diagnosed patients (approximately 1,000). Preferential use of TRBV28, TRBJ1-2 and TRBJ2-5 was observed in persistent disease, whereas TRBV20-1 and TRBJ2-1 were favored in newly diagnosed disease.

This clonotype was counted once. Its antigen is unknown. Per-nucleotide qualities are absent, and no much larger clonotype sits a single base away. A read on its own is weak evidence. Trimming removed 9 bases from V and 2 bases from J, leaving 11 bases between the germline ends. The CDR3, cysteine through phenylalanine, is 13 amino acids long. This entry keeps only the CDR3 DNA: 39 bases, framed from base 1. The time point label corresponds to: persistent/refractory GD, antithyroid drugs over 5 years with positive TRAb. For both TCR sequencing and RNA sequencing, RNA was extracted from PBMCs using TRIzol. The diagnosis of Graves' disease was made according to American Thyroid Association guidelines. Patients for the study were recruited at an endocrinology department in Xi'an, China. Each patient gave roughly 8.4 milliliters of peripheral blood, collected in an EDTA anticoagulant tube. Ficoll Paque Plus density gradient separation was used to isolate PBMCs, and no further T cell sorting was done. An Agilent 2100 Bioanalyzer and agarose gel were used to check RNA quality, and a NanoDrop 2000 was used to measure RNA concentration.

The input for sequencing was peripheral blood mononuclear cells (PBMCs), taken when the disease was refractory, from a patient treated with antithyroid drugs. This sequence originates from a female donor with Graves disease. The V and J genes are TRBV12-3 or TRBV12-4 and TRBJ2-1; the D gene assignment is ambiguous. The CDR3 sequence is CASQAVPYNEQFF. Here is the DNA: TGTGCCAGTCAGGCTGTCCCCTACAATGAGCAGTTCTTC.